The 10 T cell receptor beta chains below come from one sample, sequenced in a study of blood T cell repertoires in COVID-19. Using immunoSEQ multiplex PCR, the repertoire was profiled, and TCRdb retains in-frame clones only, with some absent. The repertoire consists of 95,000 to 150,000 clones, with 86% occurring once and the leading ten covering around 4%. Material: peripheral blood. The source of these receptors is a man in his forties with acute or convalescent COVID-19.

As DNA, the CDR3 is TGTGCCTGGAGACAATCAGGGTGGCTCGATGGCTACACCTTC. Amino acid sequence: CAWRQSGWLDGYTF. The V and J genes are TRBV30 and TRBJ1-2, with a tentative D call TRBD1 (5 bases). Trimming cost V 3 bases and J 6 bases, with 17 bases left between them. This CDR3 is 14 amino acids long. Germline CDR1 and CDR2: GTSNPN and SVGIG (reference sequence).

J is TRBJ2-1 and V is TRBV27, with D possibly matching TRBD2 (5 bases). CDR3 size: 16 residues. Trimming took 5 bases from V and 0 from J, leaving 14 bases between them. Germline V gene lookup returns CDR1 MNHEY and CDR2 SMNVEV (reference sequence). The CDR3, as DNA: TGTGCCAGCAGTCTCCGACGGGATTCCTCCTACAATGAGCAGTTCTTC. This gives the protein CASSLRRDSSYNEQFF.

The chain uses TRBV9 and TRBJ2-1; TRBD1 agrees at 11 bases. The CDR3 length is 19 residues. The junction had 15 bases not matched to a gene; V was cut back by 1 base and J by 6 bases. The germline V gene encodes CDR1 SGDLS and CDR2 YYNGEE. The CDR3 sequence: CASSVSGTGGTLLGNEQFF. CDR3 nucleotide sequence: TGTGCCAGCAGCGTATCCGGGACAGGGGGAACCCTCCTTGGCAATGAGCAGTTCTTC. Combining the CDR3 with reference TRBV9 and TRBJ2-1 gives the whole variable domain DSGVTQTPKHLITATGQRVTLRCSPRSGDLSVYWYQQSLDQGLQFLIQYYNGEERAKGNILERFSAQQFPDLHSELNLSSLELGDSALYFCASSVSGTGGTLLGNEQFFGPGTRLTVL.

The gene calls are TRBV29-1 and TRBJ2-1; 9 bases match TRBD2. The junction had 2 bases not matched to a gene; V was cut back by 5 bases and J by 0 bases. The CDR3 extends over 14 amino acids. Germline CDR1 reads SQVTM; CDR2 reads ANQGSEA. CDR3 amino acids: CSVFSGSSYNEQFF. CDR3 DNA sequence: TGCAGCGTTTTTAGCGGGAGCTCCTACAATGAGCAGTTCTTC.

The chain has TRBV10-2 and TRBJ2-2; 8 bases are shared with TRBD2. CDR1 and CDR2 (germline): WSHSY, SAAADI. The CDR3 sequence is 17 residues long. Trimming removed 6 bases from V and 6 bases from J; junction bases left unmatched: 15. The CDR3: CASSPGGRAWFAGELFF. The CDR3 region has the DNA TGCGCCAGCAGCCCGGGGGGGAGGGCCTGGTTCGCCGGGGAGCTGTTTTTT.

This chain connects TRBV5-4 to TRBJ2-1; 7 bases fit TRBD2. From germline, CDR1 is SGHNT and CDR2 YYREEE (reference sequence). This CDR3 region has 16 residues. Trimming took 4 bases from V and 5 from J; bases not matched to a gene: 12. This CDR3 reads CASSPSPAGVNNEQFF. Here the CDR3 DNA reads TGTGCCAGCAGCCCGTCACCGGCGGGAGTGAACAATGAGCAGTTCTTC.

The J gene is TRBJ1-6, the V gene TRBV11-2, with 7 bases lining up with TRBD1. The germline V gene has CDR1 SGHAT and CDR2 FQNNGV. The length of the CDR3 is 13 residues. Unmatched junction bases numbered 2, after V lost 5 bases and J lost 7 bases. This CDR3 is CASSPGQNSPLHF. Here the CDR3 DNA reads TGTGCCAGCAGCCCGGGACAGAATTCACCCCTCCACTTT. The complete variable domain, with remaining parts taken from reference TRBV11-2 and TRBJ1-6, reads EAGVAQSPRYKIIEKRQSVAFWCNPISGHATLYWYQQILGQGPKLLIQFQNNGVVDDSQLPKDRFSAERLKGVDSTLKIQPAKLEDSAVYLCASSPGQNSPLHFGNGTRLTVT.

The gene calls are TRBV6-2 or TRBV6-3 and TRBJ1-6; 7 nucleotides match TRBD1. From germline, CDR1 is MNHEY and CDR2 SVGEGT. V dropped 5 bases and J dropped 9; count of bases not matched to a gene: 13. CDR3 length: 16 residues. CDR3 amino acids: CASSHNPGQLTSPLHF. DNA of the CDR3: TGTGCCAGCAGTCACAATCCGGGACAGTTAACTTCACCCCTCCACTTT.

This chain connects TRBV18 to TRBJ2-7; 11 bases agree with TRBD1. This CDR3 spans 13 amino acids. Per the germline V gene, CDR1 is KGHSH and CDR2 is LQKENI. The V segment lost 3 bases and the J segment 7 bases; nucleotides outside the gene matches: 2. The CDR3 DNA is TGTGCCAGCTCACCGGACAGGGGGCGAGAGCAGTACTTC. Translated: CASSPDRGREQYF.

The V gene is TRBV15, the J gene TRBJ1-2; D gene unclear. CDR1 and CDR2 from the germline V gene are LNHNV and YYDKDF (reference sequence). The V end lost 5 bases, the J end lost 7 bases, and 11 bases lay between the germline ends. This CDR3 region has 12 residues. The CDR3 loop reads CATSGERGGYTF. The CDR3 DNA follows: TGTGCCACCAGCGGGGAGCGGGGTGGCTACACCTTC.